The present TCR beta chain was sequenced within a study of beta chain features in type 1 diabetes. Findings and caveats of the study: A potential PCR bias toward shorter templates would be equal in patient and control samples.

This CDR3 is built from 15 residues. Germline trimming cut 4 bases from V and 4 bases from J; bases unmatched to any gene: 8. The germline CDR1 and CDR2 sequences are MNHNY and SVGAGI (reference sequence). Reverse transcribing all isolated RNA meant expressed TCRB transcripts were sequenced. Here immunoSEQ multiplex PCR was the method, and the copy in TCRdb shows in-frame clones only, minus some. The data hold hundreds of thousands of clones, with approximately 30% observed a single time. This clone was seen only a few times. The antigen remains unidentified. The source of this sequence is a man between 18 and 29 years old in good health. Material for sequencing was naive CD4+ T cells from blood. The V call is TRBV6-6, the J call TRBJ2-7; TRBD2 matches at 9 bases. The CDR3 protein is CASSFGTSWVYEQYF. CDR3 sequence (DNA): TGTGCCAGCAGTTTCGGGACTAGCTGGGTGTACGAGCAGTACTTC.